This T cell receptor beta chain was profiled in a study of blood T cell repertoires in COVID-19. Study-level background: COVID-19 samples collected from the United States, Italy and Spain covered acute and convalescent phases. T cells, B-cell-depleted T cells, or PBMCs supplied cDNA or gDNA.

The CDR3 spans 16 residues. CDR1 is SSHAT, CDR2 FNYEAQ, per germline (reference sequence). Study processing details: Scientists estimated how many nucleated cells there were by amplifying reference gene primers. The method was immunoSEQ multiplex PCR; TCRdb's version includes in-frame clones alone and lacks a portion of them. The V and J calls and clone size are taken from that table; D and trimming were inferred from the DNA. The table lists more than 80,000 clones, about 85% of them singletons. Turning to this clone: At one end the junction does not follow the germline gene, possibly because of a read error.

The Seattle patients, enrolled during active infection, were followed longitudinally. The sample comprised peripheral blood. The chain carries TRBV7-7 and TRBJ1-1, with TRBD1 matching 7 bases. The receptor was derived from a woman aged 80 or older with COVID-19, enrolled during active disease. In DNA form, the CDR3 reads TGTGCTAGCAGCCGAATTGGGGCAGGGGGATGGACTGAAGCTTTCTTT. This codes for CASSRIGAGGWTEAFF.